This T cell receptor beta chain was retrieved from a study of T-cell memory formation after mild COVID-19. Constant-segment primers served in 5'RACE that generated TCR alpha and TCR beta cDNA libraries bearing sample barcodes and UMIs. TCRdb called the 5' RACE reads again in MiXCR, with one record for every CDR3 protein. The sample has about 170,000 distinct CDR3 sequences, roughly 13% seen once. Germline V gene data show CDR1 as DFQATT and CDR2 as SNEGSKA (reference sequence). The CDR3 has 12 residues. The ends lost 5 bases at V and 6 bases at J; junction bases unmatched: 6. This clonotype has ten or more counts.

The sequenced material came from PBMCs or a T cell subset sorted from them (not recorded which). The sequence derives from a man younger than 30 who had mild COVID-19 (a few samples of this study predate the infection). Cell type and time point are not known. The V and J genes are TRBV20-1 and TRBJ1-2; 7 positions match TRBD1. CDR3 coding DNA: TGCAGTGCTTACAGGGGAGGCGATGGCTACACCTTC. Protein product: CSAYRGGDGYTF.